These 13 T cell receptor beta chains came from one sample sequenced in a study of Graves' ophthalmopathy and Graves' hyperthyroidism. RNA transcripts yielded amplified TCR beta CDR3 regions. HTBI-primed first-round RT-PCR preceded second-round multiplex PCR. TCRdb ran MiXCR on the multiplex PCR reads and lists one entry per CDR3 protein. The sample includes approximately 640,000 distinct CDR3 sequences, over 40% of them seen just once. Sample: peripheral blood. The receptors here all came from an adult man with Graves' ophthalmopathy.

Ten or more counts support this clonotype. The V and J genes are TRBV24-1 and TRBJ2-2, with a weak D call TRBD1 (5 bases). Looked up from germline, CDR1 is KGHDR and CDR2 is SFDVKD. The germline V and J ends were trimmed by 4 bases and 7 bases, with 12 bases remaining between them. CDR3 size: 14 residues. The CDR3 is CATSDSTVHGELFF. The CDR3, as DNA: TGTGCCACCAGTGACTCGACAGTCCACGGGGAGCTGTTTTTT.

In this sample, this clonotype turned up many times. The CDR3 region is CASSHGIQGSHENTEAFF. The CDR3 nucleotides are TGTGCCAGCAGTCATGGGATCCAGGGTTCCCATGAGAACACTGAAGCTTTCTTT. V and J are TRBV12-3 or TRBV12-4 and TRBJ1-1; perhaps TRBD1 as D (5 bases). V was cut by 5 bases and J by 1 base, with 23 bases left in between. The CDR3 totals 18 residues.

Only a few counts were recorded for this clonotype. This rearrangement joins TRBV7-3 to TRBJ2-5; the D gene is possibly TRBD1 (6 bases). CDR1 SGHTA and CDR2 FQGTGA come from the germline V gene. The CDR3 consists of 12 residues. V shed 3 bases and J shed 7 bases, with 9 bases lying between them. CDR3 sequence: CASSLGARTQYF. The CDR3 DNA sequence: TGTGCCAGCAGCTTGGGGGCCAGGACCCAGTACTTC.

This clonotype has a count of ten or more. V gene TRBV5-1 combines with J gene TRBJ1-1, with D possibly TRBD1 on 5 matching bases. The CDR3 is 14 residues long. In germline, CDR1 is SGHRS, CDR2 YFSETQ. Trimming took off 1 base at V and 4 bases at J, with 11 bases between the two ends. The CDR3 is CASSLNQGATEAFF. The CDR3 DNA reads as TGCGCCAGCAGCTTGAACCAGGGTGCCACTGAAGCTTTCTTT.

This clonotype occurred a few times. The chain recombines TRBV7-2 with TRBJ1-1, with D uncertain. The V gene's germline CDR1 is SGHTA and CDR2 FQGNSA. This CDR3 spans 14 amino acids. Trimming stripped 5 bases from V and 7 bases from J, with 17 bases between. The CDR3 DNA reads TGTGCCAGCAGCCAATCGATAGGTGCTGATGAAGCTTTCTTT. Amino acid sequence: CASSQSIGADEAFF.

This clonotype came up many times. The genes are TRBV24-1 and TRBJ2-5; TRBD1 aligns across 9 bases. CDR1 KGHDR and CDR2 SFDVKD come from the germline V gene. The V and J ends lost 3 bases and 5 bases, in that order; junction bases with no gene match: 9. This CDR3 has 16 amino acids. CDR3 nucleotide sequence: TGTGCCACCAGTGATACCCGGGACAGGGATGAGGAGACCCAGTACTTC. Amino acid sequence: CATSDTRDRDEETQYF.

About this clonotype itself: A much larger clone differs from this one at a single base, so this may be a read error. The V gene is TRBV9, the J gene TRBJ1-2; the D is unclear. Germline V gene sequence: CDR1 SGDLS, CDR2 YYNGEE. The CDR3 sequence is 13 residues long. Here the CDR3 DNA reads TGTGCCAGCAGCGTAGATTTGGGAAGTCGATACGCCTTC. Protein: CASSVDLGSRYAF.

In this sample, this clonotype turned up many times. The CDR3 nucleotides read TGTGCCAGCAGCCCGCGAGACAGGGGGCATGAAAAACTGTTTTTT. Protein product: CASSPRDRGHEKLFF. The chain is built from TRBV7-9 and TRBJ1-4, with 10 bases identical to TRBD1. Germline trimming cut 5 bases from V and 6 bases from J; bases unmatched to any gene: 6. The CDR3 sequence is 15 residues long. The V gene's germline CDR1 is SEHNR and CDR2 FQNEAQ (reference sequence). The whole variable domain, filled in from reference TRBV7-9 and TRBJ1-4, reads DTGVSQNPRHKITKRGQNVTFRCDPISEHNRLYWYRQTLGQGPEFLTYFQNEAQLEKSRLLSDRFSAERPKGSFSTLEIQRTEQGDSAMYLCASSPRDRGHEKLFFGSGTQLSVL.

J is TRBJ1-6 and V is TRBV10-3, with TRBD1 matching 8 bases. After removal of 11 bases from V and 10 bases from J, the junction contained 10 bases not matched to a gene. The CDR3 contains 13 residues. In germline, CDR1 is ENHRY, CDR2 SYGVKD. CDR3 in amino acids: CAARTGSESPLHF. CDR3 nucleotide sequence: TGTGCCGCCCGGACAGGGTCGGAATCACCCCTCCACTTT.

Concerning this clonotype: A much larger clone differs by one base, so this may be a read error. J is TRBJ2-2 and V is TRBV7-9; 7 nucleotides agree with TRBD1. The J segment lost 6 bases and the V segment lost 6 bases, leaving 10 bases of the junction unmatched. In germline, CDR1 is SEHNR, CDR2 FQNEAQ (reference sequence). This CDR3 has 15 amino acids. This chain's CDR3 is CASSPGTERSGELFF. In nucleotides, the CDR3 is TGTGCCAGCAGTCCCGGGACAGAAAGGTCCGGGGAGCTGTTTTTT.

This clonotype was counted at least ten times. The genes are TRBV10-3 and TRBJ1-1; weak D call: TRBD1 (5 bases). Germline CDR1 ENHRY, CDR2 SYGVKD. V lost 2 bases, J lost 3 bases, and 10 bases lay in between. The length of the CDR3 is 14 residues. DNA for the CDR3: TGTGCCATCAGTGAGCCAGGGAGAGACACTGAAGCTTTCTTT. It is translated as CAISEPGRDTEAFF.

This clonotype was seen only a few times. V is TRBV20-1 and J is TRBJ1-3, with D unclear. The CDR3 runs 18 residues. Trimming pared 0 bases from V and 0 bases from J, leaving 18 bases between. The germline CDR1 and CDR2 sequences are DFQATT and SNEGSKA (reference sequence). CDR3 region: CSARDWTPKEASGNTIYF. The CDR3 bases are TGCAGTGCTAGAGATTGGACCCCGAAGGAGGCCTCTGGAAACACCATATATTTT.

This chain links TRBV5-5 with TRBJ1-4; possibly TRBD1 for D (5 bases). This CDR3 comprises 13 residues. Germline loops: CDR1 SGHKS, CDR2 YYEKEE (reference sequence). Trimming took off 4 bases at V and 8 bases at J, with 12 bases between the two ends. The CDR3 sequence is CASSRGGGEKLFF. DNA for the CDR3: TGTGCCAGCAGCCGGGGGGGTGGGGAAAAACTGTTTTTT. Variable domain in full (rest from reference TRBV5-5 and TRBJ1-4): DAGVTQSPTHLIKTRGQQVTLRCSPISGHKSVSWYQQVLGQGPQFIFQYYEKEERGRGNFPDRFSARQFPNYSSELNVNALLLGDSALYLCASSRGGGEKLFFGSGTQLSVL.